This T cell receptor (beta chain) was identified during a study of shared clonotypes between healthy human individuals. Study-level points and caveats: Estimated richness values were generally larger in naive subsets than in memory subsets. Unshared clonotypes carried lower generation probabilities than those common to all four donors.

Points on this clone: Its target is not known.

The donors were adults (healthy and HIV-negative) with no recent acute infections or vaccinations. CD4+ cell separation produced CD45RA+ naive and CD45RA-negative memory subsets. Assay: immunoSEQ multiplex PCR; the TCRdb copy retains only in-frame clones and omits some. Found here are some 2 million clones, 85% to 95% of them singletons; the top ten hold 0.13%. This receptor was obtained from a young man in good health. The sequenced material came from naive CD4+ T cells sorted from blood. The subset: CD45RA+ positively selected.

The chain's CDR3 is CAISGLAGGFGEQYF. CDR3 bases: TGTGCCATCAGTGGGCTAGCGGGAGGGTTTGGTGAGCAGTACTTC. The chain has TRBV10-3 and TRBJ2-7; TRBD2 agrees at 12 bases. The CDR3 consists of 15 residues. V shed 4 bases and J 7 bases; nucleotides not matched to a gene: 8. The germline CDR1 and CDR2 sequences are ENHRY and SYGVKD.